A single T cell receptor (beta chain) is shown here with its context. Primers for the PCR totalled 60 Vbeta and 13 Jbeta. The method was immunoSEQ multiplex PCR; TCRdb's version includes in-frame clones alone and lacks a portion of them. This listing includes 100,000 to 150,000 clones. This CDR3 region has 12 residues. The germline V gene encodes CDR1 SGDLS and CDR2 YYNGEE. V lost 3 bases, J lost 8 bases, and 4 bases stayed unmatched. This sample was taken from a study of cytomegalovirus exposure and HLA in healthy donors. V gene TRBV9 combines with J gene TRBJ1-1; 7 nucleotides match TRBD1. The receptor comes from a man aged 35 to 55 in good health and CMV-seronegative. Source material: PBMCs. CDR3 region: CASSDRDREAFF. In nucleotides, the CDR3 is TGTGCCAGCAGCGACCGGGACAGAGAAGCTTTCTTT. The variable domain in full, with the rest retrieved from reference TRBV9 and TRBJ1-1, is DSGVTQTPKHLITATGQRVTLRCSPRSGDLSVYWYQQSLDQGLQFLIQYYNGEERAKGNILERFSAQQFPDLHSELNLSSLELGDSALYFCASSDRDREAFFGQGTRLTVV.